A single sample is the source of the 32 T cell receptor beta chains below, sequenced in a study of blood T cell repertoires in COVID-19. Generated by immunoSEQ multiplex PCR, the TCRdb table keeps only in-frame clones and is missing some. The sample shows around 150,000 clones, roughly 77% of them seen only once. Sequenced input: peripheral blood. The origin of the receptors is a man in his fifties or sixties with acute or convalescent COVID-19.

This rearrangement joins TRBV5-1 to TRBJ1-6, with D unclear. With 0 bases removed from V and 9 bases from J, the gap between germline ends came to 10 bases. Looked up from germline, CDR1 is SGHRS and CDR2 is YFSETQ. This CDR3 contains 14 residues. This chain's CDR3 is CASSLEALSSPLHF. For the CDR3, the DNA is TGCGCCAGCAGCTTGGAGGCACTAAGTTCACCCCTCCACTTT.

This clone was recorded a few times. The chain has TRBV11-2 and TRBJ2-7, with 9 bases fitting TRBD1. Losses at the gene ends were 5 bases for V and 1 base for J; bases not matched to a gene: 6. The CDR3 spans 15 residues. Germline-derived CDR1 and CDR2 are SGHAT and FQNNGV. CDR3 DNA: TGTGCCAGCAGCCCTACCGGGACAGGGTCCTACGAGCAGTACTTC. As protein: CASSPTGTGSYEQYF.

The chain has TRBV5-4 and TRBJ1-4; TRBD1 matches at 9 bases. The ends lost 2 bases at V and 8 bases at J; junction bases unmatched: 4. This CDR3 is built from 14 residues. The germline V gene has CDR1 SGHNT and CDR2 YYREEE (reference sequence). CDR3 nucleotides: TGTGCCAGCAGCTTTGGGACAGGGTTCGAAAAACTGTTTTTT. This translates into CASSFGTGFEKLFF.

The rearrangement uses TRBV7-9 and TRBJ1-2; 10 bases fit TRBD1. After removal of 6 bases from V and 2 bases from J, the junction contained 3 bases not matched to a gene. This CDR3 is built from 14 residues. Germline CDR1 and CDR2: SEHNR and FQNEAQ (reference sequence). The CDR3 DNA is TGTGCCAGCAGTCCGGGACAGGGGAACTATGGCTACACCTTC. This gives the protein CASSPGQGNYGYTF.

The chain recombines TRBV5-1 with TRBJ1-3; possible D gene TRBD1, 6 bases. Trimming cost V 1 base and J 8 bases, with 13 bases left between them. Looked up from germline, CDR1 is SGHRS and CDR2 is YFSETQ. CDR3 length equals 14 residues. CDR3 in DNA: TGCGCCAGCAGCTTGACGGGGGCGGGGGACACCATATATTTT. This encodes CASSLTGAGDTIYF.

J is TRBJ2-5 and V is TRBV7-2, with D perhaps matching TRBD2 (5 bases). In germline, CDR1 is SGHTA, CDR2 FQGNSA. The V and J ends lost 5 bases and 2 bases respectively, with 9 bases between them. The CDR3 covers 13 residues. The CDR3: CASSRSVQETQYF. Written as DNA, the CDR3 is TGTGCCAGCAGCCGTAGCGTTCAAGAGACCCAGTACTTC.

The table lists this clone with a count of one. The chain employs TRBV11-2 and TRBJ2-5; D unresolved. Deletions cut 1 base from V and 5 bases from J, with 11 bases between. Germline lookup yields CDR1 SGHAT and CDR2 FQNNGV. This CDR3 has 14 residues. Here the CDR3 DNA reads TGTGCCAGCAGCTTAGGCTCCATGAGGGAGACCCAGTACTTC. Protein sequence: CASSLGSMRETQYF.

With regard to this clone: The sample carries other DNA sequences with the same CDR3. The chain couples TRBV2 to TRBJ2-7, with a weak D call TRBD1 (5 bases). V was clipped by 4 bases and J by 4 bases, with 8 bases between them. The germline CDR1 and CDR2 sequences are SNHLY and FYNNEI. The CDR3 loop spans 12 amino acids. This chain's CDR3 is CASSGQGYEQYF. The CDR3 region has the DNA TGTGCCAGCAGTGGTCAGGGATACGAGCAGTACTTC.

This chain joins TRBV27 and TRBJ2-7, with 7 bases lining up with TRBD1. The CDR3 length is 14 residues. The junction had 5 bases not matched to a gene; V was cut back by 6 bases and J by 0 bases. Per germline, CDR1 MNHEY and CDR2 SMNVEV (reference sequence). This chain's CDR3 is CASRTGTRSYEQYF. Written as DNA, the CDR3 is TGTGCCAGCAGGACAGGGACCCGCTCCTACGAGCAGTACTTC.

The chain uses TRBV5-6 and TRBJ2-7; weak D call: TRBD1 (6 bases). Germline V gene lookup returns CDR1 SGHDT and CDR2 YYEEEE. The germline V and J ends were trimmed by 2 bases and 6 bases, with 15 bases remaining between them. This CDR3 region has 14 residues. CDR3 protein: CASSLITGQGEQYF. The CDR3 DNA sequence: TGTGCCAGCAGCTTAATCACAGGGCAGGGCGAGCAGTACTTC. The whole variable domain, filled in from reference TRBV5-6 and TRBJ2-7, reads DAGVTQSPTHLIKTRGQQVTLRCSPKSGHDTVSWYQQALGQGPQFIFQYYEEEERQRGNFPDRFSGHQFPNYSSELNVNALLLGDSALYLCASSLITGQGEQYFGPGTRLTVT.

The chain joins TRBV5-6 to TRBJ2-3; no reliable D call. The CDR3 has 15 residues. The V gene's germline CDR1 is SGHDT and CDR2 YYEEEE. With 5 bases removed from V and 3 bases from J, the gap between germline ends came to 16 bases. The CDR3 DNA sequence: TGTGCCAGCAGTTACGTAGCTGGAGCGACAGATACGCAGTATTTT. It encodes CASSYVAGATDTQYF.

The rearrangement uses TRBV19 and TRBJ1-5; 11 nucleotides match TRBD1. Per the germline V gene, CDR1 is LNHDA and CDR2 is SQIVND (reference sequence). V trimming: 6 bases; J trimming: 4 bases; junction bases outside the gene matches: 2. The CDR3 spans 14 residues. CDR3 sequence (DNA): TGTGCCAGTAGCGGGACAGGGGGAAATCAGCCCCAGCATTTT. Amino acids: CASSGTGGNQPQHF.

J is TRBJ1-3 and V is TRBV29-1; no firm D call. Trimming stripped 7 bases from V and 0 bases from J, with 16 bases between. CDR3 length: 15 residues. CDR1 SQVTM and CDR2 ANQGSEA come from the germline V gene. DNA of the CDR3: TGCAGCGCTGCCGAGGTCGGCAGCTCTGGAAACACCATATATTTT. Its protein is CSAAEVGSSGNTIYF.

The gene calls are TRBV5-1 and TRBJ1-1; TRBD1 might be the D (5 bases). Between the trimmed V and J ends, which lost 1 base and 6 bases, there was a span of 13 bases. Germline assignment: CDR1 SGHRS and CDR2 YFSETQ. The CDR3 runs to 14 residues. DNA of the CDR3: TGCGCCAGCAGCTTGACGCCAGGGAAACCTGAAGCTTTCTTT. Its translation: CASSLTPGKPEAFF.

This clone was observed a single time. For the CDR3, the DNA is TGTGCCAGCAGCACGGGAATCGGGGAGCTGTTTTTT. Encoded protein: CASSTGIGELFF. The V call is TRBV5-6, the J call TRBJ2-2; D may be TRBD2 (5 bases). Trimming removed 4 bases at V and 7 bases at J, with 8 bases between. CDR3 size: 12 residues. Germline V gene lookup returns CDR1 SGHDT and CDR2 YYEEEE.

This rearrangement joins TRBV3-1 (or the pseudogene TRBV3-2) to TRBJ2-7; 8 bases are shared with TRBD2. The germline V gene has CDR1 LGHDT and CDR2 YNNKEL (reference sequence). V lost 6 bases and J lost 10; bases outside the gene matches: 11. The length of the CDR3 is 13 residues. The CDR3: CASSQLAAGEQYF. In DNA form, the CDR3 reads TGTGCCAGCAGTCAACTAGCGGCTGGGGAACAGTACTTC.

The chain combines TRBV10-3 with TRBJ2-7, with 8 bases lining up with TRBD1. CDR3 size: 13 residues. V dropped 11 bases and J dropped 5; count of bases not matched to a gene: 11. Germline V gene lookup returns CDR1 ENHRY and CDR2 SYGVKD. The chain's CDR3 is CAVGDRTSDEQYF. Here the CDR3 DNA reads TGTGCCGTCGGGGACAGGACATCGGACGAGCAGTACTTC.

V usage is TRBV6-5 and J usage is TRBJ2-1; the D is unclear. V gave up 5 bases and J gave up 2 bases, with 13 bases separating them. The CDR3 extends over 15 amino acids. CDR1 is MNHEY and CDR2 is SVGAGI in the germline V gene. The CDR3 bases are TGTGCCAGCAGTCATGCGAACAGACCCTACAATGAGCAGTTCTTC. Its protein product is CASSHANRPYNEQFF.

This clone was picked up one time. This chain links TRBV10-3 with TRBJ2-7; D perhaps matches TRBD1 (5 bases). This CDR3 has 11 amino acids. Germline-derived CDR1 and CDR2 are ENHRY and SYGVKD. V shed 10 bases and J shed 5 bases, with 12 bases lying between them. The CDR3 spells CATSGFDEQYF. As DNA, the CDR3 is TGTGCCACCTCAGGGTTCGACGAGCAGTACTTC.

The chain employs TRBV7-3 and TRBJ1-1, with D tentatively TRBD1 (5 bases). CDR1 SGHTA and CDR2 FQGTGA come from the germline V gene. CDR3 length equals 13 residues. V lost 5 bases and J 4 bases, leaving 11 bases between the germline ends. CDR3 in DNA: TGTGCCAGCAGCCCTCAGGGTGGCACTGAAGCTTTCTTT. Its protein is CASSPQGGTEAFF.

The chain employs TRBV28 and TRBJ1-1, with 7 bases matching TRBD1. Trimming removed 5 bases from V and 5 bases from J; junction bases left unmatched: 5. CDR3 length equals 13 residues. Germline V gene lookup returns CDR1 MDHEN and CDR2 SYDVKM. CDR3 coding DNA: TGTGCCAGCAGTCCCGACAGGGTTACTGAAGCTTTCTTT. This encodes CASSPDRVTEAFF.

The chain recombines TRBV5-1 with TRBJ2-7; D remains unclear. Looked up from germline, CDR1 is SGHRS and CDR2 is YFSETQ. Trimming left V 3 bases short and J 0 bases short, with 10 bases between. The CDR3 sequence is 14 residues long. The CDR3 sequence is CASSSEHYSYEQYF. The CDR3 coding sequence is TGCGCCAGCAGCTCCGAACACTACTCCTACGAGCAGTACTTC.

The rearrangement joins TRBV29-1 to TRBJ1-3; D ambiguous. The V gene's germline CDR1 is SQVTM and CDR2 ANQGSEA. The CDR3 runs to 12 residues. The CDR3 DNA reads TGCGGTACGGGGAGCTCTGGAAACACCATATATTTT. Residues: CGTGSSGNTIYF. Full variable domain (remainder filled in from reference TRBV29-1 and TRBJ1-3): SAVISQKPSRDICQRGTSLTIQCQVDSQVTMMFWYRQQPGQSLTLIATANQGSEATYESGFVIDKFPISRPNLTFSTLTVSNMSPEDSSIYLCGTGSSGNTIYFGEGSWLTVV.

The rearrangement joins TRBV19 to TRBJ2-4; D perhaps matches TRBD2 (6 bases). V gave up 3 bases and J gave up 3 bases, with 9 bases separating them. CDR3 length: 14 residues. CDR1 is LNHDA and CDR2 is SQIVND in the germline V gene (reference sequence). CDR3 in amino acids: CASSIRENKNIQYF. CDR3 nucleotides: TGTGCCAGTAGTATCCGGGAGAACAAAAACATTCAGTACTTC.

This clone was seen once. The V call is TRBV2, the J call TRBJ2-1; 7 bases are a match to TRBD2. The CDR3 sequence is 13 residues long. J lost 3 bases, V lost 6 bases, and 2 bases had no gene match. Germline loops: CDR1 SNHLY, CDR2 FYNNEI. CDR3 amino acids: CASSTSVYNEQFF. The CDR3 bases are TGTGCCAGCAGCACTAGCGTCTACAATGAGCAGTTCTTC.

This chain links TRBV3-1 (or the pseudogene TRBV3-2) with TRBJ2-7, with 13 bases matching TRBD2. Germline loops: CDR1 LGHDT, CDR2 YNNKEL (reference sequence). This CDR3 region has 16 residues. Losses at the gene ends were 5 bases for V and 5 bases for J; bases not matched to a gene: 9. The CDR3 DNA sequence: TGTGCCAGCAGCTTCGGACTAGCGGGAGTCCAGGACGAGCAGTACTTC. This sequence encodes CASSFGLAGVQDEQYF.

This chain joins TRBV5-1 and TRBJ2-7, with D maybe TRBD1 (5 bases). V was pared by 0 bases and J by 3 bases, with 13 bases between. The germline gives CDR1 SGHRS, CDR2 YFSETQ. The CDR3 spans 15 residues. CDR3 bases: TGCGCCAGCAGCTTGGTAGGGGTGGGTGTCTACGAGCAGTACTTC. This codes for CASSLVGVGVYEQYF.

This sequence joins TRBV12-3 or TRBV12-4 and TRBJ2-3, with D perhaps matching TRBD2 (5 bases). This CDR3 contains 12 residues. V was clipped by 3 bases and J by 10 bases, with 11 bases between them. The CDR3 DNA reads TGTGCCAGCAGTTTGTCCGGGAAGGCGCAGTATTTT. It codes for CASSLSGKAQYF.

V and J are TRBV6-6 and TRBJ2-3; D ambiguous. CDR3 length: 13 residues. Trimming removed 5 bases from V and 2 bases from J, with 8 bases in between. Germline V lookup: CDR1 MNHNY, CDR2 SVGAGI (reference sequence). CDR3 protein: CASSRLFTDTQYF. DNA of the CDR3: TGTGCCAGCAGTCGCCTTTTCACAGATACGCAGTATTTT.

The V and J genes are TRBV25-1 and TRBJ2-5, with 8 bases lining up with TRBD2. CDR1 and CDR2 from the germline V gene are MGHDK and SYGVNS. After removal of 5 bases from V and 4 bases from J, the junction contained 3 bases not matched to a gene. The length of the CDR3 is 13 residues. The CDR3 DNA reads as TGTGCCAGCAGTAGTGCGGGAGGAGAGACCCAGTACTTC. Protein: CASSSAGGETQYF.

The chain combines TRBV5-1 with TRBJ1-1, with D possibly matching TRBD1 (6 bases). Germline V lookup: CDR1 SGHRS, CDR2 YFSETQ. V was shortened by 4 bases and J by 0 bases, with 16 bases between the two germline ends. This CDR3 comprises 16 residues. CDR3 sequence reads: CASSLAETGMNTEAFF. CDR3 bases: TGCGCCAGCAGCCTGGCGGAAACAGGGATGAACACTGAAGCTTTCTTT.

A word on this clone: Additional DNA sequences in this sample encode the identical CDR3. This sequence joins TRBV11-3 and TRBJ2-3; 12 bases align to TRBD2. The CDR3 totals 16 residues. The V gene's germline CDR1 is SGHNT and CDR2 YENEEA. Trimming cost V 5 bases and J 3 bases; bases outside gene matches: 6. Written as DNA, the CDR3 is TGTGCCAGCAGCCCCGGGACTAGCGGGTCAACAGATACGCAGTATTTT. This translates into CASSPGTSGSTDTQYF.